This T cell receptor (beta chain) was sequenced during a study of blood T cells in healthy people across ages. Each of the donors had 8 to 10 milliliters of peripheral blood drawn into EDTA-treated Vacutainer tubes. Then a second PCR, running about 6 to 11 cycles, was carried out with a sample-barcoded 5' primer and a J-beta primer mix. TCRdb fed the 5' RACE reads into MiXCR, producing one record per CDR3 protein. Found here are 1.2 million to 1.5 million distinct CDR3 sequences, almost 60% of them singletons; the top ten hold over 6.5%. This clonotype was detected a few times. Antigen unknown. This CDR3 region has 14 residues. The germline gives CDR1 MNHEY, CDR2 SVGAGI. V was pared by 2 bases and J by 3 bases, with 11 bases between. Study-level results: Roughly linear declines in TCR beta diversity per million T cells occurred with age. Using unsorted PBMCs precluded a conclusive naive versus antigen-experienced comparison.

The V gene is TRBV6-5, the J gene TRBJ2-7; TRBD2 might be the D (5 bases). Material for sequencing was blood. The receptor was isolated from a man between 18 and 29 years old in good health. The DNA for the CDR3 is TGTGCCAGCAGTTACGGGGAGCTGGTCTACGAGCAGTACTTC. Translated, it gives CASSYGELVYEQYF.